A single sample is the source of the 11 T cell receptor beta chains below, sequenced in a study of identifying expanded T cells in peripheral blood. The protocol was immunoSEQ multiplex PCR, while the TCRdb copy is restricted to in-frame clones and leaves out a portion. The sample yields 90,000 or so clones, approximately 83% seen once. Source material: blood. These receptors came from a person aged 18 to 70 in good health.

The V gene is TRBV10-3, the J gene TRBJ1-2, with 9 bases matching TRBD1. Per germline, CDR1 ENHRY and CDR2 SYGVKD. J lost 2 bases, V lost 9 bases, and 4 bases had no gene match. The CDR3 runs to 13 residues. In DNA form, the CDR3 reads TGTGCCATTTTAGGACAGGGGAACTATGGCTACACCTTC. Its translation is CAILGQGNYGYTF.

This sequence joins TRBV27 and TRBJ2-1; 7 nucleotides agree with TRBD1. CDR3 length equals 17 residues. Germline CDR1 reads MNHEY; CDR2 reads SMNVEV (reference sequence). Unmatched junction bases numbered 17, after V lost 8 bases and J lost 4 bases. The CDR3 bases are TGTGCCAGCCTACGCTCGATGGGACAGACTAATTACAATGAGCAGTTCTTC. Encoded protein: CASLRSMGQTNYNEQFF.

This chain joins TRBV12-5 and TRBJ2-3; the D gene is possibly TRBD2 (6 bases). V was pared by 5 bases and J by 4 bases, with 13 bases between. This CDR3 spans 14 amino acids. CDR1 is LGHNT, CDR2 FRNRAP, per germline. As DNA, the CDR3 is TGTGCTAGTGGTCGGGGGACTCTTGCAGATACGCAGTATTTT. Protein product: CASGRGTLADTQYF.

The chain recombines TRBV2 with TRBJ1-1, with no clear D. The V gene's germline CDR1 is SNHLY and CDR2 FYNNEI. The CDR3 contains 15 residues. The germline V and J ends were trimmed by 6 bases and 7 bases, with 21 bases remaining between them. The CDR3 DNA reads TGTGCCAGCAGGACTTGGACTATTGCTAGGAGTGAAGCTTTCTTT. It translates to CASRTWTIARSEAFF.

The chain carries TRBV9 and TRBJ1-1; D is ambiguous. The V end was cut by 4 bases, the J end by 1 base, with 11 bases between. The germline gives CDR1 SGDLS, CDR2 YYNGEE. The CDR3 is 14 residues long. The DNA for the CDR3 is TGTGCCAGCAGCCCTCAGACGGCGAACACTGAAGCTTTCTTT. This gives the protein CASSPQTANTEAFF.

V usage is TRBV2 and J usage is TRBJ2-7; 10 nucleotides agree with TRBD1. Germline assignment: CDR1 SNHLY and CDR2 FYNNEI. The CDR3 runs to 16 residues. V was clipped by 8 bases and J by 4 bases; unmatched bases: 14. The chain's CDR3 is CASAPSSGTGVYEQYF. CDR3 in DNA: TGTGCCAGCGCCCCATCCTCCGGGACAGGGGTGTACGAGCAGTACTTC.

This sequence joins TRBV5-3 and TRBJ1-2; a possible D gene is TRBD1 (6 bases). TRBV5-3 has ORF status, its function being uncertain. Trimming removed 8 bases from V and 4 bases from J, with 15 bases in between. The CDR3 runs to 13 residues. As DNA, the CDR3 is TGTGCCAGGCCACAGGGAAACGGCTATGGCTACACCTTC. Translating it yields CARPQGNGYGYTF.

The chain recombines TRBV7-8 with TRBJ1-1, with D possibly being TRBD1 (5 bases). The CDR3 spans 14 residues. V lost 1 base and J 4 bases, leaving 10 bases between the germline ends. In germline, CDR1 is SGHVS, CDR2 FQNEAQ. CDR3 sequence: CASSLDSGGTEAFF. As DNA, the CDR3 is TGTGCCAGCAGCTTAGACTCCGGGGGCACTGAAGCTTTCTTT.

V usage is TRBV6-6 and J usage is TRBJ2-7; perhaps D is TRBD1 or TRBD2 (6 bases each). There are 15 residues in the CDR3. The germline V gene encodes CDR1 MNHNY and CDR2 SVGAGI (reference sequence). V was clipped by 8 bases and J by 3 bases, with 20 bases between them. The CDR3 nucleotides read TGTGCCAGCGTGGAGGGTGGCAGGGGAATCTACGAGCAGTACTTC. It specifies CASVEGGRGIYEQYF.

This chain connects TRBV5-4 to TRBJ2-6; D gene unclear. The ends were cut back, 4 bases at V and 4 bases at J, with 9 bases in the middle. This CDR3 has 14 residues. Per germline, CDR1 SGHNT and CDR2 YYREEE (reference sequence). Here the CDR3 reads CASSLSWGANVLTF. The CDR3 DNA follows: TGTGCCAGCAGCCTCTCGTGGGGGGCCAACGTCCTGACTTTC. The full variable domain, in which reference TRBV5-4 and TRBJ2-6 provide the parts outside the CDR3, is ETGVTQSPTHLIKTRGQQVTLRCSSQSGHNTVSWYQQALGQGPQFIFQYYREEENGRGNFPPRFSGLQFPNYSSELNVNALELDDSALYLCASSLSWGANVLTFGAGSRLTVL.

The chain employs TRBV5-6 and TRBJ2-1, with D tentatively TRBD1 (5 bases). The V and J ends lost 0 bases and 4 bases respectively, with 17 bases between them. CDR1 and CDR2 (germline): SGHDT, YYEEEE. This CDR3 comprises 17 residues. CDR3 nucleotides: TGTGCCAGCAGCTTGGTCCCGGTCGCAGGGCTTTACAATGAGCAGTTCTTC. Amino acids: CASSLVPVAGLYNEQFF. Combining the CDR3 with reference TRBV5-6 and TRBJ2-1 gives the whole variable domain DAGVTQSPTHLIKTRGQQVTLRCSPKSGHDTVSWYQQALGQGPQFIFQYYEEEERQRGNFPDRFSGHQFPNYSSELNVNALLLGDSALYLCASSLVPVAGLYNEQFFGPGTRLTVL.